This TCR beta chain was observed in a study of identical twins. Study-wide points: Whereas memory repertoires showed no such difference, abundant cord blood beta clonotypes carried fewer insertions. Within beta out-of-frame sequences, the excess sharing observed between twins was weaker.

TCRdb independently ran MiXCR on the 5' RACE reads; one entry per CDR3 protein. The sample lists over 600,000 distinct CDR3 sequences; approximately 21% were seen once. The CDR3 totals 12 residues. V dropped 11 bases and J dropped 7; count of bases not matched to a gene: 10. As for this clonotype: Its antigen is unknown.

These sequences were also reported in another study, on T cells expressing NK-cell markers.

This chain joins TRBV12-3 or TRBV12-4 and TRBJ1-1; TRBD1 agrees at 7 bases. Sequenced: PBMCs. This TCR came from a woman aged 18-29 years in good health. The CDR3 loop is CAFTGAHLEAFF. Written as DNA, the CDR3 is TGTGCCTTTACAGGGGCCCACCTTGAAGCTTTCTTT.